This T cell receptor beta chain came from a study of CD8 T cells in ankylosing spondylitis. The study, taken as a whole, reports: Seemingly distinctive of ankylosing spondylitis blood was a TCR beta motif formed by eight highly homologous variants. The authors found the disease-linked clones to be CD8+ and relatively rare in peripheral blood. Earlier literature documents some of the motif variants in reactive arthritis synovial fluid and blood.

TCR beta libraries were made by quantitative 5'-RACE with molecular barcodes. In TCRdb, the 5' RACE reads were re-called with MiXCR into one record per CDR3 protein. The repertoire holds approximately 250,000 distinct CDR3 sequences, with roughly 32% as singletons. In the case of this clonotype: Its target is unknown.

Looked up from germline, CDR1 is DFQATT and CDR2 is SNEGSKA (reference sequence). The germline V and J ends were trimmed by 3 bases and 4 bases, with 14 bases remaining between them. This CDR3 has 14 amino acids. The rearrangement uses TRBV20-1 and TRBJ2-3, with no clear D. Sample: blood, either unsorted or a sorted T cell fraction (not recorded which). The clonotype originates from a male donor with ankylosing spondylitis or in good health (not recorded which). This CDR3 is CSARGRSGADTQYF. CDR3 coding DNA: TGCAGTGCTAGGGGCAGGAGTGGCGCAGATACGCAGTATTTT.